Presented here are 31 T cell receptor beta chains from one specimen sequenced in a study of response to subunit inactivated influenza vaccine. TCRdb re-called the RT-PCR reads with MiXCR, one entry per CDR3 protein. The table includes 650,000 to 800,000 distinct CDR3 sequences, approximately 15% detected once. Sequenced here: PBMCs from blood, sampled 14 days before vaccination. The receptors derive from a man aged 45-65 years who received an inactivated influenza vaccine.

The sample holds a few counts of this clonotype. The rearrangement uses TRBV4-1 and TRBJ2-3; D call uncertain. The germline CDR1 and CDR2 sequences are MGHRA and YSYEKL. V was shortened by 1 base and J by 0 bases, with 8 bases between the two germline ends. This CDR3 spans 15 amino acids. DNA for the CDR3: TGCGCCAGCAGCCAAGTGACACTTAGCACAGATACGCAGTATTTT. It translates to CASSQVTLSTDTQYF.

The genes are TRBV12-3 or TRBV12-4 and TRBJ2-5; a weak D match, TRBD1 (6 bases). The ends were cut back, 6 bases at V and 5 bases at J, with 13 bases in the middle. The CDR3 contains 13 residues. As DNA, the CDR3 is TGTGCCAGCAGAAAAGGGGGTTATGAGACCCAGTACTTC. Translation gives CASRKGGYETQYF.

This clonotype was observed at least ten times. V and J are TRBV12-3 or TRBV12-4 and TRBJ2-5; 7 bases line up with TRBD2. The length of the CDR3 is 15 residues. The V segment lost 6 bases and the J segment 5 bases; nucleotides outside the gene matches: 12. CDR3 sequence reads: CASSLGGSVPETQYF. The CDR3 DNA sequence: TGTGCCAGCAGCCTCGGGGGGAGTGTCCCGGAGACCCAGTACTTC.

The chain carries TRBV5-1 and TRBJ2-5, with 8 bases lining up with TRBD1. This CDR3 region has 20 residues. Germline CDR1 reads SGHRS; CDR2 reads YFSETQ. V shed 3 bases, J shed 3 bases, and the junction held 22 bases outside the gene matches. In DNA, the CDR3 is TGCGCCAGCAGCTGGCTGCTTAGGACAGGGCGACTTGGTGGAGAAGAGACCCAGTACTTC. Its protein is CASSWLLRTGRLGGEETQYF.

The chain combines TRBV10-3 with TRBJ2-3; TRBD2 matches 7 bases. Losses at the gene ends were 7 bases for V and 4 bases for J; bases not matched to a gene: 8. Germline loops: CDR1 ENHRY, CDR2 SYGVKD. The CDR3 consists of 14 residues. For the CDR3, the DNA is TGTGCCATCACCCCGACTAGCAGCTCAGATACGCAGTATTTT. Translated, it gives CAITPTSSSDTQYF.

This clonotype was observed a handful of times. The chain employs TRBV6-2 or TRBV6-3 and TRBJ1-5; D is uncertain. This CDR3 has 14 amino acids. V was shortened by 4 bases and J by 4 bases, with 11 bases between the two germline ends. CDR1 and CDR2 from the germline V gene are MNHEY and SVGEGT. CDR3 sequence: CASSSTYRNQPQHF. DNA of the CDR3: TGTGCCAGCAGTTCGACTTATAGGAATCAGCCCCAGCATTTT.

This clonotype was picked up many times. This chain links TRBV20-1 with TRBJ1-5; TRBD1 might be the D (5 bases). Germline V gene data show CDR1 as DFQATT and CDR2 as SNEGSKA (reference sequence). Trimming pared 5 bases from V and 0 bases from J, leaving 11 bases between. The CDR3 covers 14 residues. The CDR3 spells CSAEDIYSNQPQHF. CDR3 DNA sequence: TGCAGTGCTGAGGACATTTATAGCAATCAGCCCCAGCATTTT.

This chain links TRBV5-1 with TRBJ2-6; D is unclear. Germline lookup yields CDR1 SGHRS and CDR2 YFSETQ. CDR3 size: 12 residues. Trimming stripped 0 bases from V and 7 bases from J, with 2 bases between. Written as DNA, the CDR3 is TGCGCCAGCAGCTTGGAAGCCAACGTCCTGACTTTC. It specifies CASSLEANVLTF.

The CDR3 protein is CASSWRQGADEQFF. CDR3 DNA sequence: TGTGCCAGCAGCTGGCGACAGGGGGCCGATGAGCAGTTCTTC. The chain employs TRBV27 and TRBJ2-1; 10 bases match TRBD1. The CDR3 length is 14 residues. The germline V gene has CDR1 MNHEY and CDR2 SMNVEV (reference sequence). Trimming cost V 6 bases and J 8 bases; bases outside gene matches: 7.

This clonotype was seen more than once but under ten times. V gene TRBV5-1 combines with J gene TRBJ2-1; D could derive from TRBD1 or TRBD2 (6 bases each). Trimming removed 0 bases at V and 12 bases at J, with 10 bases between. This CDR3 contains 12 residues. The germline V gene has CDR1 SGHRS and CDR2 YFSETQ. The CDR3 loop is CASSLGEGGQFF. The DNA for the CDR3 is TGCGCCAGCAGCTTGGGCGAGGGGGGGCAGTTCTTC. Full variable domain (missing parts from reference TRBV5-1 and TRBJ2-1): KAGVTQTPRYLIKTRGQQVTLSCSPISGHRSVSWYQQTPGQGLQFLFEYFSETQRNKGNFPGRFSGRQFSNSRSEMNVSTLELGDSALYLCASSLGEGGQFFGPGTRLTVL.

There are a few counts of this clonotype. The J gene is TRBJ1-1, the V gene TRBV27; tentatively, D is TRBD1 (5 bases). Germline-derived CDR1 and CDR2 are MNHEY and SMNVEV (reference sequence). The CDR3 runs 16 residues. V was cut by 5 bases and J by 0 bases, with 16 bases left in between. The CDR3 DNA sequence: TGTGCCAGCAGTCTAATGGGGGGTTTTATGAACACTGAAGCTTTCTTT. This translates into CASSLMGGFMNTEAFF.

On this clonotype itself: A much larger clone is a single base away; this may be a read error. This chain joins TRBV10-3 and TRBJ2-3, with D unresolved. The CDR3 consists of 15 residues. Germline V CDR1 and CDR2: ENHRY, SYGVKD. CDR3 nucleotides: TGTGCCATCAGACCACAACGGAGCCGCTCAGATACGCAGTGTTTT. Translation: CAIRPQRSRSDTQCF.

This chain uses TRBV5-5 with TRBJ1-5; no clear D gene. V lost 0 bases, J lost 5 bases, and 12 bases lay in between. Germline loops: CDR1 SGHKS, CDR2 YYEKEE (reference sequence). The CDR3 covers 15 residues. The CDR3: CASSLGWVGDQPQHF. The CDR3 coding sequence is TGTGCCAGCAGCTTGGGCTGGGTTGGGGATCAGCCCCAGCATTTT.

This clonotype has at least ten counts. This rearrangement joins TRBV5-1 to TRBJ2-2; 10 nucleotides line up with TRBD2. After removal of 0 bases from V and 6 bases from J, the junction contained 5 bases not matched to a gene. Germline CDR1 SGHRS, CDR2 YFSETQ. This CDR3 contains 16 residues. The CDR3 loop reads CASSLGSGRIAGELFF. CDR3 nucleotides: TGCGCCAGCAGCTTGGGTAGCGGGAGGATCGCCGGGGAGCTGTTTTTT.

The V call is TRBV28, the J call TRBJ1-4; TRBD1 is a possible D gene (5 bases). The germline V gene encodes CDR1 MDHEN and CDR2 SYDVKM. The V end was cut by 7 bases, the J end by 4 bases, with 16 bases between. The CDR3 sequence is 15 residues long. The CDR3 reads CASKSYWGSNEKLFF. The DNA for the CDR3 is TGTGCCAGCAAATCGTATTGGGGCAGTAATGAAAAACTGTTTTTT.

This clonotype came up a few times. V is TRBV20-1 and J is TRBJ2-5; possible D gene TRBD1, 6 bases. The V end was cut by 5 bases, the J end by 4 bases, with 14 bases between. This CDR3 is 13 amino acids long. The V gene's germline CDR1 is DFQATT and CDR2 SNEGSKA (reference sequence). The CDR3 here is CSARRDMRETQYF. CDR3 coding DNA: TGCAGTGCTCGCCGGGACATGAGAGAGACCCAGTACTTC.

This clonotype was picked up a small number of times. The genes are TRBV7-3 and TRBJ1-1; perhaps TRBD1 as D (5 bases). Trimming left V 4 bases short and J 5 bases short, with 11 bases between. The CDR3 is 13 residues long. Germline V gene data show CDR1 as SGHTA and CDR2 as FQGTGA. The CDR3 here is CASSSQGGTEAFF. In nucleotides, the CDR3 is TGTGCCAGCAGCTCCCAGGGAGGAACTGAAGCTTTCTTT.

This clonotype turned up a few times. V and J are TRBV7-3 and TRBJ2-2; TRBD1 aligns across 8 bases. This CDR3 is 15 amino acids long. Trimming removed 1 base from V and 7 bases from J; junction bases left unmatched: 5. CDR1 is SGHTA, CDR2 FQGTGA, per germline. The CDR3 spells CASSLRTGYGGELFF. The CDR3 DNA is TGTGCCAGCAGCTTAAGGACAGGGTACGGCGGGGAGCTGTTTTTT. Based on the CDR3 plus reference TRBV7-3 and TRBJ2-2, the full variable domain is GAGVSQTPSNKVTEKGKYVELRCDPISGHTALYWYRQSLGQGPEFLIYFQGTGAADDSGLPNDRFFAVRPEGSVSTLKIQRTERGDSAVYLCASSLRTGYGGELFFGEGSRLTVL.

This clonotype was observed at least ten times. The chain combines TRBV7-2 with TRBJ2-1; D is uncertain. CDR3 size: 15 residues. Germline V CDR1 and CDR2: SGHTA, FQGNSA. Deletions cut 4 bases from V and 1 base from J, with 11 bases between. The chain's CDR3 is CASSYQSESYNEQFF. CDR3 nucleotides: TGTGCCAGCAGCTACCAAAGCGAGTCCTACAATGAGCAGTTCTTC. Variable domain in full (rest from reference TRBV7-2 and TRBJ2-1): GAGVSQSPSNKVTEKGKDVELRCDPISGHTALYWYRQSLGQGLEFLIYFQGNSAPDKSGLPSDRFSAERTGGSVSTLTIQRTQQEDSAVYLCASSYQSESYNEQFFGPGTRLTVL.

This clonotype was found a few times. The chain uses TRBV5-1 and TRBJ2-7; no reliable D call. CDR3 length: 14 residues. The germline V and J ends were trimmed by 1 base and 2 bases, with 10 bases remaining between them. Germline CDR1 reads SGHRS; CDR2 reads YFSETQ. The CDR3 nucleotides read TGCGCCAGCAGCTTGTATTCCAGGACCTACGAGCAGTACTTC. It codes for CASSLYSRTYEQYF.

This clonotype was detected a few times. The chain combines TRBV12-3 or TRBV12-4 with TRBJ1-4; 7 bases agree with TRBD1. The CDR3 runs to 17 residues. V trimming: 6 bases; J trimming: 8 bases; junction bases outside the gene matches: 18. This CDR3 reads CASSPGPTGKVSEKLFF. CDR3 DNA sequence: TGTGCCAGCAGCCCCGGACCGACAGGGAAGGTCTCGGAAAAACTGTTTTTT.

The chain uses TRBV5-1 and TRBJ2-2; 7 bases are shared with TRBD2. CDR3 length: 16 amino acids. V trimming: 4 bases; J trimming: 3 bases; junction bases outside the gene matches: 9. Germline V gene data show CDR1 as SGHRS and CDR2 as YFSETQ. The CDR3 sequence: CASSRWVAGDTGELFF. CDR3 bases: TGCGCCAGCAGCCGGTGGGTAGCGGGTGACACCGGGGAGCTGTTTTTT.

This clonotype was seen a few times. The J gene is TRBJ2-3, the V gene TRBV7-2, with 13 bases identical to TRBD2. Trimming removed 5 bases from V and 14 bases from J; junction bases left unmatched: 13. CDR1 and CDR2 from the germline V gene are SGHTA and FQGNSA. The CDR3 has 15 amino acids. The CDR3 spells CASSETGLAGPVTYF. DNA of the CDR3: TGTGCCAGCAGCGAGACGGGACTAGCGGGGCCCGTCACGTATTTT. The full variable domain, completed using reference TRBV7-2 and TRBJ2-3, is GAGVSQSPSNKVTEKGKDVELRCDPISGHTALYWYRQSLGQGLEFLIYFQGNSAPDKSGLPSDRFSAERTGGSVSTLTIQRTQQEDSAVYLCASSETGLAGPVTYFGPGTRLTVL.

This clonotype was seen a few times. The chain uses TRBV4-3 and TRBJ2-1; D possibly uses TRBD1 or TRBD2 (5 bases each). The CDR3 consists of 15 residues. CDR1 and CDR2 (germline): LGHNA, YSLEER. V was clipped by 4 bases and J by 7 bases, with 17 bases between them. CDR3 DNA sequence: TGCGCCAGCAGCCCTCCGGGACCTCGCACAAATGAGCAGTTCTTC. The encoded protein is CASSPPGPRTNEQFF.

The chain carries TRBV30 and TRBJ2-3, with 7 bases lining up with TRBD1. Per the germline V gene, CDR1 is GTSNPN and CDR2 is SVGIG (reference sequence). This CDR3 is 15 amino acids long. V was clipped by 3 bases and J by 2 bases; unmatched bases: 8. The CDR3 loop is CAWSHGTVLTDTQYF. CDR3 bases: TGTGCCTGGAGCCACGGGACAGTACTCACAGATACGCAGTATTTT.

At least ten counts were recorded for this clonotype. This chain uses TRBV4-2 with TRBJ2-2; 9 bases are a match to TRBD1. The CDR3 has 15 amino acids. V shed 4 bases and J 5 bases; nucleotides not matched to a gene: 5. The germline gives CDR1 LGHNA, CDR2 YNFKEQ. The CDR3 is CASSRGQGKTGELFF. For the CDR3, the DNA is TGTGCCAGCAGCCGGGGACAGGGAAAAACCGGGGAGCTGTTTTTT.

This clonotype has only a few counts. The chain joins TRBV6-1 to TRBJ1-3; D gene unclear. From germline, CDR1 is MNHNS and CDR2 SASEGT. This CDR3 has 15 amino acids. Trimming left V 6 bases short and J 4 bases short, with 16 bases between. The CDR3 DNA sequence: TGTGCCAGCAGCCCCAGTTCCTCGCTAGGAAACACCATATATTTT. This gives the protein CASSPSSSLGNTIYF.

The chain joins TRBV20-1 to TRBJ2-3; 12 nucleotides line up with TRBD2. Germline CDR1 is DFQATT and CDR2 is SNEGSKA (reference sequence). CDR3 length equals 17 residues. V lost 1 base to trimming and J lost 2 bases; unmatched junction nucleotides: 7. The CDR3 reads CSARAAGLAGSTDTQYF. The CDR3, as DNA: TGCAGTGCTAGAGCCGCGGGACTAGCGGGCTCCACAGATACGCAGTATTTT.

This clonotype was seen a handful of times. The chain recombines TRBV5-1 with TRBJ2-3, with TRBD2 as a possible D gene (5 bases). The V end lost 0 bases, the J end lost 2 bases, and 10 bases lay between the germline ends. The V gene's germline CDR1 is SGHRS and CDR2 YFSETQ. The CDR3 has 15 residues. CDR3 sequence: CASSLAGVPTDTQYF. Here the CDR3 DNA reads TGCGCCAGCAGCTTGGCCGGGGTACCCACAGATACGCAGTATTTT.

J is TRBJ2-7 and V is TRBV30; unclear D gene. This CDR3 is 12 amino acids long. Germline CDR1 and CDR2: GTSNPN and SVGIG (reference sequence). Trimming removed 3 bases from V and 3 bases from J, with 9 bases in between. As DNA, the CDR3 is TGTGCCTGGAGAGGGCAGGACTACGAGCAGTACTTC. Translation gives CAWRGQDYEQYF. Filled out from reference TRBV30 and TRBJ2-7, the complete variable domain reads SQTIHQWPATLVQPVGSPLSLECTVEGTSNPNLYWYRQAAGRGLQLLFYSVGIGQISSEVPQNLSASRPQDRQFILSSKKLLLSDSGFYLCAWRGQDYEQYFGPGTRLTVT.

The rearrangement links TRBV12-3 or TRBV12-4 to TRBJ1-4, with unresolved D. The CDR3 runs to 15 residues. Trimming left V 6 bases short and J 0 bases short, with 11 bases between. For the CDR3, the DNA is TGTGCCAGCAGGGAAGAGAGGGCAACTAATGAAAAACTGTTTTTT. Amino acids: CASREERATNEKLFF.